Below, 2 T cell receptor beta chains from the same sample are listed, as sequenced in a study of Tregs in tolerant kidney transplant recipients. Data came from immunoSEQ multiplex PCR; TCRdb stores just in-frame clones and leaves some out. The sample totals around 30,000 clones. The nonmyeloablative bone marrow transplants came from related graft donors, with transient mixed chimerism. Sequencing was performed on CD4+ T cells from blood (PBMCs), taken 24 months after the transplant. These receptors all stem from a human patient who received a combined kidney and bone marrow transplant. A share of the T cells may be of graft donor origin.

Details on this clone: Read data end 3 residues before the CDR3 end; the end is taken from the germline J gene. This rearrangement joins TRBV2 to TRBJ2-3, with 7 bases aligning to TRBD2. V was pared by 5 bases and J by 6 bases, with 5 bases of the junction left unmatched. This CDR3 has 13 amino acids. Germline V CDR1 and CDR2: SNHLY, FYNNEI. The sequenced part of the CDR3 DNA is TGTGCCAGCAGTTGGGGGGGAGGGGATACG. Amino acids: CASSWGGGDT. The whole CDR3 is CASSWGGGDTQYF. Together with reference TRBV2 and TRBJ2-3, the CDR3 gives the full variable domain: EPEVTQTPSHQVTQMGQEVILRCVPISNHLYFYWYRQILGQKVEFLVSFYNNEISEKSEIFDDQFSVERPDGSNFTLKIRSTKLEDSAMYFCASSWGGGDTQYFGPGTRLTVL.

Comment on this clone: The read is 3 residues too short to cover the CDR3 end, so that end is filled in from the germline J gene. The chain is built from TRBV20-1 and TRBJ2-3; 10 bases align to TRBD2. The CDR3 contains 15 residues. Per germline, CDR1 DFQATT and CDR2 SNEGSKA (reference sequence). V lost 3 bases and J lost 6; bases outside the gene matches: 9. Incomplete CDR3 DNA: TGCAGTGCTAGCCCCTCTAGCGGGAGTGGGGATACG. It codes for CSASPSSGSGDT. The entire CDR3 protein is CSASPSSGSGDTQYF.